In its sample, the clone carrying this TCR beta chain was seen a few times. Germline V gives CDR1 MNHEY, CDR2 SMNVEV (reference sequence). The CDR3 is made up of 14 amino acids. With 3 bases clipped from V and 9 bases from J, the junction kept 3 bases outside the gene matches. These data come from a study of T cells in Graves' hyperthyroidism and ophthalmopathy. TCR beta CDR3 sequences were amplified from RNA transcripts. During a first-round RT-PCR of the TCR CDR3, the HTBI primer set was used. TCRdb re-analysed the multiplex PCR reads in MiXCR, keeping a single row per CDR3 protein. The data contain fewer than 200,000 distinct CDR3 sequences, over 8% of them singletons.

The rearrangement uses TRBV27 and TRBJ2-1; 12 bases match TRBD1. Sequenced: blood. The clonotype comes from a woman between 18 and 29 years old with Graves' hyperthyroidism that later progressed to Graves' ophthalmopathy. DNA of the CDR3: TGTGCCAGCAGTTTCGGGACAGGGGGCGTTGAGCAGTTCTTC. Translated, it gives CASSFGTGGVEQFF.